The 12 T cell receptor beta chains presented below share a single source sample, sequenced in a study of blood T cell repertoires in COVID-19. Repertoires were generated with immunoSEQ multiplex PCR, while TCRdb's copy carries only in-frame clones and drops some. The data hold roughly 42,000 clones, with roughly nine tenths observed a single time. Sequencing was carried out using peripheral blood. The receptor source for this set is a human donor in a cohort sampled during active COVID-19.

The genes are TRBV12-3 or TRBV12-4 and TRBJ1-2, with a tentative D call TRBD1 (5 bases). This CDR3 comprises 11 residues. With 6 bases removed from V and 13 bases from J, the gap between germline ends came to 15 bases. The CDR3 nucleotides read TGTGCCAGCAGCCCCTCTGAGACAGTCACCTTC. It yields the protein CASSPSETVTF.

This clone has only one observation. The gene calls are TRBV10-3 and TRBJ2-7; D possibly corresponds to TRBD2 (7 bases). Trimming took off 6 bases at V and 0 bases at J, with 21 bases between the two ends. Germline CDR1 reads ENHRY; CDR2 reads SYGVKD. The CDR3 runs to 17 residues. CDR3 amino acids: CAISGGIGGGSSYEQYF. The CDR3 coding sequence is TGTGCCATCAGCGGGGGGATTGGGGGCGGTAGCTCCTACGAGCAGTACTTC.

This clone occurred once. The chain combines TRBV9 with TRBJ2-3, with 11 bases that match TRBD2. After removal of 4 bases from V and 4 bases from J, the junction contained 8 bases not matched to a gene. CDR1 SGDLS and CDR2 YYNGEE come from the germline V gene. The CDR3 has 16 amino acids. The CDR3 here is CASSPTPSGGPDTQYF. The CDR3 bases are TGTGCCAGCAGCCCGACCCCTAGCGGGGGGCCAGATACGCAGTATTTT.

The rearrangement links TRBV25-1 to TRBJ1-2; possible D gene TRBD1, 6 bases. This CDR3 is built from 14 residues. Trimming took off 1 base at V and 4 bases at J, with 10 bases between the two ends. CDR1 and CDR2 (germline): MGHDK, SYGVNS. In nucleotides, the CDR3 is TGTGCCAGCAGTGAATTAGGGGGGGCCTATGGCTACACCTTC. Translated: CASSELGGAYGYTF.

V and J are TRBV5-1 and TRBJ1-2; the D gene is possibly TRBD1 (5 bases). V shed 4 bases and J shed 4 bases, with 11 bases lying between them. The length of the CDR3 is 13 residues. From germline, CDR1 is SGHRS and CDR2 YFSETQ. Here the CDR3 DNA reads TGCGCCAGCAGCACCCAGGGTGCCTATGGCTACACCTTC. It is translated as CASSTQGAYGYTF.

The rearrangement joins TRBV14 to TRBJ2-2; maybe TRBD1 (5 bases). Germline V gene lookup returns CDR1 SGHDN and CDR2 FVKESK. The CDR3 is made up of 16 amino acids. The germline V and J ends were trimmed by 4 bases and 1 base, with 13 bases remaining between them. Written as DNA, the CDR3 is TGTGCCAGCAGCCCGTTACGGCAGGGGAACACCGGGGAGCTGTTTTTT. Protein product: CASSPLRQGNTGELFF.

The chain links TRBV6-2 or TRBV6-3 to TRBJ2-7; 9 nucleotides agree with TRBD1. V trimming: 0 bases; J trimming: 3 bases; junction bases outside the gene matches: 0. The CDR3 is made up of 14 amino acids. Germline CDR1 reads MNHEY; CDR2 reads SVGEGT. The CDR3, as DNA: TGTGCCAGCAGTTACTCGACAGGGGGCTACGAGCAGTACTTC. Translated: CASSYSTGGYEQYF.

This clone was picked up one time. The chain carries TRBV4-1 and TRBJ2-6; 10 bases are shared with TRBD1. CDR3 length: 19 residues. Losses at the gene ends were 2 bases for V and 1 base for J; bases not matched to a gene: 8. Per the germline V gene, CDR1 is MGHRA and CDR2 is YSYEKL. The CDR3 sequence is CASSQNPGQGRSGANVLTF. In nucleotides, the CDR3 is TGCGCCAGCAGCCAAAACCCGGGACAGGGGAGATCTGGGGCCAACGTCCTGACTTTC.

The chain links TRBV3-1 (or the pseudogene TRBV3-2) to TRBJ2-5; TRBD2 is a possible D gene (5 bases). Germline V lookup: CDR1 LGHDT, CDR2 YNNKEL (reference sequence). The CDR3 spans 16 residues. V lost 1 base to trimming and J lost 4 bases, with 16 bases between them. CDR3 nucleotide sequence: TGTGCCAGCAGCCAAGGTGCCCCCATGAGCGGAGAGACCCAGTACTTC. Its translation is CASSQGAPMSGETQYF.

The rearrangement links TRBV9 to TRBJ1-6; 7 bases match TRBD1. V shed 0 bases, J shed 11 bases, and the junction held 2 bases outside the gene matches. The CDR3 has 13 residues. Germline V gene sequence: CDR1 SGDLS, CDR2 YYNGEE. This chain's CDR3 is CASSVEQGAPLHF. Here the CDR3 DNA reads TGTGCCAGCAGCGTAGAGCAGGGGGCACCCCTCCACTTT.

The gene calls are TRBV7-2 and TRBJ2-3; no firm D call. V lost 4 bases and J lost 4, with 6 bases in between. The CDR3 contains 12 residues. CDR1 is SGHTA and CDR2 is FQGNSA in the germline V gene. The CDR3 coding sequence is TGTGCCAGCAGCTATCGGGCAGATACGCAGTATTTT. This translates into CASSYRADTQYF. Combining the CDR3 with reference TRBV7-2 and TRBJ2-3 gives the whole variable domain GAGVSQSPSNKVTEKGKDVELRCDPISGHTALYWYRQSLGQGLEFLIYFQGNSAPDKSGLPSDRFSAERTGGSVSTLTIQRTQQEDSAVYLCASSYRADTQYFGPGTRLTVL.

V and J are TRBV4-1 and TRBJ2-1; 7 bases are a match to TRBD1. The CDR3 covers 14 residues. Losses at the gene ends were 6 bases for V and 0 bases for J; bases not matched to a gene: 2. Germline-derived CDR1 and CDR2 are MGHRA and YSYEKL. In nucleotides, the CDR3 is TGCGCCAGCAGGGGGGACAGCTCCTACAATGAGCAGTTCTTC. Protein product: CASRGDSSYNEQFF.